A single T cell receptor (beta chain) is shown here with its context. Its cognate antigen is unknown. Stated time point: newly diagnosed GD, antithyroid drugs for less than 3 months. Following extraction of RNA from PBMCs, that RNA was used to make the TCR library. A blood draw put around 9 milliliters of peripheral blood into EDTA tubes. CDR1 and CDR2 from the germline V gene are SGHTA and FQGNSA. Trimming shortened V by 5 bases and J by 5 bases, and 16 bases separated the two germline ends. CDR3 size: 15 residues. This record comes from a study of regulatory T cells in long-lasting Graves disease. Study conclusions and caveats: Samples came from peripheral blood alone, without thyroid tissue.

Assembly of TCR beta libraries relied on iRepertoire HTBI primers together with Arm-PCR of CDR3 regions. From the multiplex PCR reads, TCRdb called clonotypes with MiXCR, one entry per CDR3 protein. The table records 400,000 to 550,000 distinct CDR3 sequences, 15% to 20% of them present only once. In addition, the sample was reused for a study of T cells in Graves' hyperthyroidism and ophthalmopathy. That source reports: Newly diagnosed hyperthyroidism, duration under 2 months, in patients aged 18 to 65. A first-round RT-PCR of the TCR CDR3 used the HTBI primer set.

The sequencing used peripheral blood mononuclear cells (PBMCs), collected at new diagnosis, from a patient treated with antithyroid drugs. The chain links TRBV7-2 to TRBJ1-5; D is perhaps TRBD1 (5 bases). The receptor was derived from a woman between 18 and 29 years old with Graves disease. The CDR3 is CASSGRPGGDQPQHF. The CDR3 nucleotides are TGTGCCAGCAGCGGGCGCCCGGGGGGGGATCAGCCCCAGCATTTT.